This T cell receptor beta chain was sequenced during a study of graft-versus-host responses after intestinal transplantation. Trimming removed 4 bases at V and 4 bases at J, with 4 bases between. Germline assignment: CDR1 MNHEY and CDR2 SMNVEV (reference sequence). This CDR3 has 12 residues. As for this clone: The antigen is not known.

The method was immunoSEQ multiplex PCR; TCRdb's version includes in-frame clones alone and lacks a portion of them. Of over 65,000 clones in the sample, around 90% are singletons; the top ten hold 7.6%. V usage is TRBV27 and J usage is TRBJ2-2, with D uncertain. Sequenced here: unstimulated CD8+ T cells sorted from spleen or lymph node cells, sampled before transplant. The sequence came from a human donor who was the organ donor for an intestinal transplant. CDR3 residues: CASSYFTGELFF. In DNA form, the CDR3 reads TGTGCCAGCAGTTATTTCACCGGGGAGCTGTTTTTT.